Shown below are 5 T cell receptor beta chains from a single sample sequenced in a study of T cells after yellow fever vaccination. MiXCR, applied by TCRdb to the 5' RACE reads, yields one record per CDR3 protein. Of about 58,000 distinct CDR3 sequences detected, about 5.2% appear once; the ten largest clones hold roughly 30%. The starting material was PBMCs, either bulk or a sorted T-cell subset (CD4+, CD8+, memory, or dextramer-sorted; not recorded which), obtained on the day of the yellow fever booster vaccination. The receptors were sampled from a man in his late teens or twenties who received the YFV17D yellow fever vaccine.

Only a few counts were recorded for this clonotype. The rearrangement uses TRBV27 and TRBJ1-5, with a possible D match to TRBD1 (6 bases). The germline CDR1 and CDR2 sequences are MNHEY and SMNVEV (reference sequence). This CDR3 is 14 amino acids long. Trimming took off 6 bases at V and 7 bases at J, with 16 bases between the two ends. CDR3 residues: CASRPQGLGQPQHF. The CDR3 DNA follows: TGTGCCAGCAGGCCACAGGGTCTAGGGCAGCCCCAGCATTTT.

The chain couples TRBV15 to TRBJ2-3; TRBD2 might be the D (6 bases). Trimming pared 2 bases from V and 4 bases from J, leaving 16 bases between. Germline CDR1 and CDR2: LNHNV and YYDKDF (reference sequence). The CDR3 sequence is 16 residues long. CDR3 coding DNA: TGTGCCACCAGCAGACAGACTAGTCGGGGCGCAGATACGCAGTATTTT. Encoded protein: CATSRQTSRGADTQYF.

This clonotype was seen a handful of times. The chain couples TRBV18 to TRBJ2-2; D may match TRBD1 or TRBD2 (5 bases each). V was shortened by 3 bases and J by 4 bases, with 18 bases between the two germline ends. Germline values: CDR1 KGHSH, CDR2 LQKENI. The CDR3 consists of 17 residues. The CDR3 nucleotides are TGTGCCAGCTCACCTAACGGACGGGGCGGCGGCACCGGGGAGCTGTTTTTT. As protein: CASSPNGRGGGTGELFF.

This clonotype was observed a few times. The V gene is TRBV10-3, the J gene TRBJ1-1; D perhaps matches TRBD1 (5 bases). There are 13 residues in the CDR3. Trimming took off 3 bases at V and 7 bases at J, with 12 bases between the two ends. Germline values: CDR1 ENHRY, CDR2 SYGVKD. DNA of the CDR3: TGTGCCATCAGTGAATGGACACTGGGTGAAGCTTTCTTT. It yields the protein CAISEWTLGEAFF.

The table lists this clonotype with a few counts. The chain employs TRBV6-2 or TRBV6-3 and TRBJ1-1; 9 positions match TRBD1. CDR1 is MNHEY, CDR2 SVGEGT, per germline. The CDR3 has 17 amino acids. J was trimmed by 1 base and V by 0 bases; bases with no gene match: 6. The CDR3 sequence is CASSYSLNRGPNTEAFF. CDR3 DNA: TGTGCCAGCAGTTACTCCCTAAACAGGGGGCCGAACACTGAAGCTTTCTTT.